One TCR beta chain is described in this entry. Its recognized antigen is unknown. Receptor amplification or capture employed 5' RACE. Preparation of each TCR library used around 3,500 ng of total RNA. For each sample, cDNA was synthesized in eight separate reactions using SMARTScribe reverse transcriptase. Unique molecular identifiers containing a 6-nucleotide sample barcode were introduced through template switching during cDNA synthesis. TCRalpha and TCRbeta cDNA was amplified in two nested PCRs of around 15 and 10 cycles, and bead purification was carried out after each PCR. Before amplification, cDNA was treated with uracil DNA-glycosylase and purified using the QIAquick PCR purification kit. In the second PCR, Illumina TruSeq-compatible adapters and sample-specific barcodes were added. TapeStation and Qubit were used to check library quality and concentration, and 4.5 to 6 ng of each library was pooled. Sequencing of pooled libraries was carried out on an Illumina HiSeq2500 single-index Rapid Run using 2 x 100 bp reads and custom sequencing primers. The study's own analysis went as follows. MiGEC version 1.2.6 was used for UMI-based consensus assembly, which corrected PCR and sequencing errors. MiXCR version 2.1.1 was used for V(D)J alignment, clonotype assembly and CDR3 extraction. Gene usage, clonotype sharing and MAIT/NKT TCR abundance were normalised by analysing the top 1000, 10 000 and 20 000 clonotypes per sample. Diversity was computed as the inverse Simpson index with the vegan R package after downsampling to 27 000 UMIs. Paired Mann-Whitney U tests were applied to discordant twin pairs, with Benjamini-Hochberg correction for multiple testing. Each entry corresponds to one CDR3 protein sequence from reads that TCRdb reprocessed, and DNA is not given. Here the V and J calls rest on TCRdb's processing, not on the authors' analysis. The sample's own table lists around 200,000 distinct CDR3 sequences. Clones ranked in the top ten supply roughly 1.7% of the sample.

The sample is drawn from a study of monozygotic twins with inflammatory bowel disease (dated by TCRdb to between 2017 and 2020). Notes on the research overall: In total, 28 monozygotic twin pairs made up the full study: 19 Danish pairs, all IBD-discordant, plus nine German pairs, of which four were IBD-concordant and five were IBD-discordant. The search for disease-associated traits relied mainly on comparing, within discordant pairs, IBD patients with their genetically identical healthy co-twins. Each individual had, on average, about 151 000 unique TCRalpha sequences and 181 000 unique TCRbeta sequences available for analysis.

Here is what the overall study found, with its caveats: Compared with healthy twins, IBD patients had fewer clonotypes in common with other individuals, a difference most pronounced in patients showing signs of disease activity. Measured by the inverse Simpson index, TCRbeta repertoire diversity was lower in IBD patients than in their healthy co-twins. The results gave no support for a single strong signal or clonotype linked to IBD. Distinction between different T cell subtypes could not be achieved in the analysis. Because patients received different immunosuppressive treatments, the repertoires may have picked up extra background noise and variability between individuals. Repertoire similarity did not differ between concordant and discordant twins, which could be due to limited statistical power.

From each donor, an approximately 2.3 ml peripheral blood sample was collected into PAXgene tubes and kept at -80 degrees C. Without any T cell sorting, total RNA was extracted from whole blood using the PAXgene blood miRNA kit on an automated QIAcube. Peripheral blood from monozygotic twin pairs who were concordant or discordant for inflammatory bowel disease underwent deep TCRalpha and TCRbeta repertoire profiling using unique molecular barcoding. Smoking habits were recorded for all twin pairs, and each individual was classified as a current, former or never smoker. The sample was blood. This sequence was found in a human donor with ulcerative colitis or Crohn's disease, or a healthy co-twin of an affected twin (not recorded which).

The CDR3 reads as follows: CASKVDSEAFF. The chain links TRBV12-3 or TRBV12-4 with TRBJ1-1. The CDR3 covers 11 residues, taking in both the cysteine and the phenylalanine. Nucleotide data are not available.